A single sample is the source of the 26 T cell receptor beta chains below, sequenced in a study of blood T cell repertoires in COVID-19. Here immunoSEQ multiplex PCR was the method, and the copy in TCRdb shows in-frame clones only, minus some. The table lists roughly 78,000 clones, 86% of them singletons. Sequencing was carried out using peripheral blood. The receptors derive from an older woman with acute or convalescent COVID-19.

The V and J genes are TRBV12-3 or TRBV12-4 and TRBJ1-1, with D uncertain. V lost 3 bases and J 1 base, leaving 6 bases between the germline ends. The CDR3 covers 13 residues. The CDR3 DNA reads TGTGCCAGCAGTTTGAGTAGGAACACTGAAGCTTTCTTT. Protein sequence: CASSLSRNTEAFF.

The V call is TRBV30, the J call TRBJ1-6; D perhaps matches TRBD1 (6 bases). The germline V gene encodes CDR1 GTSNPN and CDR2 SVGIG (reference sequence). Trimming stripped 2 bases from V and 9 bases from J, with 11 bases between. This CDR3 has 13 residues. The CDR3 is CAWSSGQLSPLHF. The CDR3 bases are TGTGCCTGGAGTAGCGGACAGCTTTCACCCCTCCACTTT.

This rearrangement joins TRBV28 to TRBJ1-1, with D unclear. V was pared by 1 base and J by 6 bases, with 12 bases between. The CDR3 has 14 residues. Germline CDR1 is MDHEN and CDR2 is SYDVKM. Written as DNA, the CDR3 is TGTGCCAGCAGTTTATTCAACGACAACTCTGAAGCTTTCTTT. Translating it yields CASSLFNDNSEAFF.

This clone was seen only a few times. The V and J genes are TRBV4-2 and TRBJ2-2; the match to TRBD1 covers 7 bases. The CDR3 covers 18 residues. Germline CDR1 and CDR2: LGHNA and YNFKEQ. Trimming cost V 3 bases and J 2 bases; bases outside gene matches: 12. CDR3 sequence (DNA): TGTGCCAGCAGCCACCCGGGACAGTCTTTTTTAAACACCGGGGAGCTGTTTTTT. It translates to CASSHPGQSFLNTGELFF.

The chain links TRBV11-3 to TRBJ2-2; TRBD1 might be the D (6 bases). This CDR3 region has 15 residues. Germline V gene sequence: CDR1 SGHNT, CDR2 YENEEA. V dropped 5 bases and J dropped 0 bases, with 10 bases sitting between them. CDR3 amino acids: CASSPGAPNTGELFF. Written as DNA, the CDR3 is TGTGCCAGCAGCCCAGGGGCGCCGAACACCGGGGAGCTGTTTTTT.

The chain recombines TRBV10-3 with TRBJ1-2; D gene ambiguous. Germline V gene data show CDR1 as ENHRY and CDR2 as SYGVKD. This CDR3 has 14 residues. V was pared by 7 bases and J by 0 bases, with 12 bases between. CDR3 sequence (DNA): TGTGCCATCACCCCAGACATATCTAACTATGGCTACACCTTC. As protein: CAITPDISNYGYTF.

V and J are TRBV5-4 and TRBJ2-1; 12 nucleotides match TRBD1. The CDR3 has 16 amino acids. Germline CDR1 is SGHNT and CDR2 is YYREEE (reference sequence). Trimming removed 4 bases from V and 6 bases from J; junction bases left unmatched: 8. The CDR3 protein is CASSSSGTGGINEQFF. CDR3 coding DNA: TGTGCCAGCAGCAGCTCCGGGACAGGGGGCATCAATGAGCAGTTCTTC.

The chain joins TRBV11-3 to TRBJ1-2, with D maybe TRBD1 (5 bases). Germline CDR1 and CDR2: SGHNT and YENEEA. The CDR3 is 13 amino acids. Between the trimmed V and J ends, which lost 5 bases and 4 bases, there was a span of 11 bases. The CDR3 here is CASSQGDGYGYTF. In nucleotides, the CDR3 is TGTGCCAGCAGCCAGGGCGATGGCTATGGCTACACCTTC.

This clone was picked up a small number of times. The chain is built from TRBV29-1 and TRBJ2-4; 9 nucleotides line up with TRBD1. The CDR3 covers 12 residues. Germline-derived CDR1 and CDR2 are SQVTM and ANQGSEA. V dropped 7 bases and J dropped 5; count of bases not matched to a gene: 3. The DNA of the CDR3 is TGCAGCGCCGGACAGGGGCAAAACATTCAGTACTTC. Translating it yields CSAGQGQNIQYF.

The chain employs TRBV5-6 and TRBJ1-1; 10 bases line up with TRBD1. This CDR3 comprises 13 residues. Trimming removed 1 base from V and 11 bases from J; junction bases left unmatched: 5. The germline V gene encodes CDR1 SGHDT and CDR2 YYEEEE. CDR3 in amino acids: CASSLTGQGNAFF. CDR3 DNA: TGTGCCAGCAGCTTGACGGGACAGGGGAATGCTTTCTTT.

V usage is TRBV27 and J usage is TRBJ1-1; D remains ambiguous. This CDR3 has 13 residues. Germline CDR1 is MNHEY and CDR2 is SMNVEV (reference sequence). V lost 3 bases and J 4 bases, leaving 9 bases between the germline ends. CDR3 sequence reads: CASSFSGVTEAFF. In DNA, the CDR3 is TGTGCCAGCAGTTTTTCGGGAGTCACTGAAGCTTTCTTT.

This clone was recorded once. The CDR3 sequence: CASSNTGSTEAFF. As DNA, the CDR3 is TGTGCCAGCAGTAATACAGGGAGCACTGAAGCTTTCTTT. The chain carries TRBV12-3 or TRBV12-4 and TRBJ1-1; D is perhaps TRBD1 (6 bases). V lost 5 bases and J 4 bases, leaving 11 bases between the germline ends. The CDR3 contains 13 residues.

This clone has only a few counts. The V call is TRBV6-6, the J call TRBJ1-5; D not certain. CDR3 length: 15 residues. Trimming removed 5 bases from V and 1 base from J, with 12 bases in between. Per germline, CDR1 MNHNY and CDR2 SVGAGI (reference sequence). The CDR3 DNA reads TGTGCCAGCAGTCCCCCGGGAGGAAGCAATCAGCCCCAGCATTTT. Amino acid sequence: CASSPPGGSNQPQHF.

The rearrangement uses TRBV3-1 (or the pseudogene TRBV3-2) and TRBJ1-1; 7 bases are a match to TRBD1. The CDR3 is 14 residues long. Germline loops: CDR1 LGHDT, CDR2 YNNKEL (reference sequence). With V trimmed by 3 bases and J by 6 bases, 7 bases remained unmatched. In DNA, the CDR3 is TGTGCCAGCAGCCAGGGTGGGACAGCATCTGAAGCTTTCTTT. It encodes CASSQGGTASEAFF.

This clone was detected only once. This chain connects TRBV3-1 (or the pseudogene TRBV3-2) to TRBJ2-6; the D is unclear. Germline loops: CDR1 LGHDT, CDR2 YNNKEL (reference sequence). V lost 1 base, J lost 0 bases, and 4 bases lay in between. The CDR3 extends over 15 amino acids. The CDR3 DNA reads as TGTGCCAGCAGCCAAGGGAGCTCTGGGGCCAACGTCCTGACTTTC. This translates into CASSQGSSGANVLTF.

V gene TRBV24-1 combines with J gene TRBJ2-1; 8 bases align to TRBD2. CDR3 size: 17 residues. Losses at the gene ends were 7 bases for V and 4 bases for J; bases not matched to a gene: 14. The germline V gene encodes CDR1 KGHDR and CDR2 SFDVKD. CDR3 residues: CATSTTGGDGIYNEQFF. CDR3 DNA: TGTGCCACCAGCACAACGGGGGGGGACGGAATATACAATGAGCAGTTCTTC.

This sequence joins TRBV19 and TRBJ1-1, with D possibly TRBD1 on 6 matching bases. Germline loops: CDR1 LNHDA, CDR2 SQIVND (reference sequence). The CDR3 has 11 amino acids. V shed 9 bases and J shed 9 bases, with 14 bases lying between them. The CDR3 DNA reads TGTGCCAGCCGCAGACAGGCTAAAGCTTTCTTT. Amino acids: CASRRQAKAFF.

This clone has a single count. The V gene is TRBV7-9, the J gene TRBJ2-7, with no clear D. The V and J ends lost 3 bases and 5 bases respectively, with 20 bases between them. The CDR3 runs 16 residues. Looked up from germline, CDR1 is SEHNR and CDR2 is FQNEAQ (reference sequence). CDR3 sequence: CASSFSGGGPFHEQYF. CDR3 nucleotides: TGTGCCAGCAGCTTCTCTGGCGGCGGCCCCTTCCACGAGCAGTACTTC.

CDR3 sequence (DNA): TGTGCCAGCAGCCCCGGGGAATGGGAGCAGTTCTTC. It translates to CASSPGEWEQFF. V and J are TRBV28 and TRBJ2-1; possibly TRBD2 for D (5 bases). From germline, CDR1 is MDHEN and CDR2 SYDVKM. V dropped 6 bases and J dropped 10 bases, with 13 bases sitting between them. The CDR3 extends over 12 amino acids.

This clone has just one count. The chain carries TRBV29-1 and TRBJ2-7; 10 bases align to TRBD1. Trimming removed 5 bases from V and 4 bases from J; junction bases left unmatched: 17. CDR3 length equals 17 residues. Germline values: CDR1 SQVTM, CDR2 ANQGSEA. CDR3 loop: CSVRGTGASGEGYEQYF. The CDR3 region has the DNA TGCAGCGTTCGCGGGACAGGGGCTAGCGGAGAGGGGTACGAGCAGTACTTC.

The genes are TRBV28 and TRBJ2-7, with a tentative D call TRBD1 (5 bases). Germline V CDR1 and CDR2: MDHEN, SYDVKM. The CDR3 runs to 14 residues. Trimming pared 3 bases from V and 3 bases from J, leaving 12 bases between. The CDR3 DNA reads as TGTGCCAGCAGTTTGAACCAGGGAAACTACGAGCAGTACTTC. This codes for CASSLNQGNYEQYF.

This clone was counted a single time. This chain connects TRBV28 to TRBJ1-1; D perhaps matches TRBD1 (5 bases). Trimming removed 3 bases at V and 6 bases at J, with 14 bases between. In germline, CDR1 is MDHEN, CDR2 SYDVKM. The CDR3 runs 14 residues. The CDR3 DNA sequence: TGTGCCAGCAGTTTTGGGGGGGTTAGCGCTGAAGCTTTCTTT. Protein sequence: CASSFGGVSAEAFF.

The CDR3 spells CASSYGLAGVYEQYF. The CDR3 DNA reads as TGTGCCAGCAGCTACGGACTAGCGGGTGTATACGAGCAGTACTTC. The chain has TRBV11-2 and TRBJ2-7, with 11 bases matching TRBD2. CDR1 and CDR2 from the germline V gene are SGHAT and FQNNGV. J was trimmed by 4 bases and V by 4 bases; bases with no gene match: 6. This CDR3 region has 15 residues.

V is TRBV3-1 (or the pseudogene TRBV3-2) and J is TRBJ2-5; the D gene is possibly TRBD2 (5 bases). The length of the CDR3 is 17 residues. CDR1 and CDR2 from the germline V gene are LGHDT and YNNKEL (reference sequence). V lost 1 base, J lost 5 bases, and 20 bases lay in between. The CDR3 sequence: CASSQAPDGASGETQYF. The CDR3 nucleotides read TGTGCCAGCAGCCAAGCTCCGGACGGAGCCTCGGGGGAGACCCAGTACTTC.

The CDR3: CASSELPDEKLFF. The CDR3 DNA reads TGTGCCAGCAGTGAGCTCCCGGATGAAAAACTGTTTTTT. The rearrangement uses TRBV2 and TRBJ1-4; D unresolved. The V gene lost 3 bases and the J gene lost 6 bases, with 8 bases spanning the gap. Germline V CDR1 and CDR2: SNHLY, FYNNEI. The CDR3 length is 13 residues.

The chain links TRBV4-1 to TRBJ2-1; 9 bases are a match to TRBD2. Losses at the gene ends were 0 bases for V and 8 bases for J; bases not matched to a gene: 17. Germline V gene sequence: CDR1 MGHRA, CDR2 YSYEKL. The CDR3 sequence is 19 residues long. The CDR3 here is CASSQDAWREGVSGYEQFF. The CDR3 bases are TGCGCCAGCAGCCAAGATGCTTGGCGGGAGGGAGTTTCTGGCTATGAGCAGTTCTTC.